This TCR beta chain appears in the sequencing data of a study of graft-versus-host responses after intestinal transplantation. Study background: Multivisceral, liver-intestinal, or isolated intestinal transplants were performed in recipients. Whole-study results and caveats: Early after transplant, HvG clones declined as circulating GvH clones peaked. Individuals who had graft-donor T cell macrochimerism had allografts that showed high graft-versus-host to host-versus-graft clonal ratios. Researchers found GvH clones in recipient marrow, and some showed up first in ileum or blood.

The assay was immunoSEQ multiplex PCR, and TCRdb's table has in-frame clones only and misses some. The table lists 15,000 to 19,000 clones, around 74% of them singletons. About this clone: Its antigen remains unidentified.

Trimming removed 1 base from V and 1 base from J; junction bases left unmatched: 10. CDR3 size: 20 residues. Germline CDR1 reads MGHRA; CDR2 reads YSYEKL. The authors processed graft tissue to release intraepithelial and lamina propria lymphocytes. This chain joins TRBV4-1 and TRBJ2-1, with TRBD2 identical over 13 bases. The sequences come from ileum tissue, collected 14 days after transplant. The TCR sequence derives from a human patient who received an intestinal transplant, so some T cells may come from the graft donor. CDR3 residues: CASSQGGGTSGTTSYNEQFF. For the CDR3, the DNA is TGCGCCAGCAGCCAAGGGGGAGGGACTAGCGGGACCACTTCCTACAATGAGCAGTTCTTC.